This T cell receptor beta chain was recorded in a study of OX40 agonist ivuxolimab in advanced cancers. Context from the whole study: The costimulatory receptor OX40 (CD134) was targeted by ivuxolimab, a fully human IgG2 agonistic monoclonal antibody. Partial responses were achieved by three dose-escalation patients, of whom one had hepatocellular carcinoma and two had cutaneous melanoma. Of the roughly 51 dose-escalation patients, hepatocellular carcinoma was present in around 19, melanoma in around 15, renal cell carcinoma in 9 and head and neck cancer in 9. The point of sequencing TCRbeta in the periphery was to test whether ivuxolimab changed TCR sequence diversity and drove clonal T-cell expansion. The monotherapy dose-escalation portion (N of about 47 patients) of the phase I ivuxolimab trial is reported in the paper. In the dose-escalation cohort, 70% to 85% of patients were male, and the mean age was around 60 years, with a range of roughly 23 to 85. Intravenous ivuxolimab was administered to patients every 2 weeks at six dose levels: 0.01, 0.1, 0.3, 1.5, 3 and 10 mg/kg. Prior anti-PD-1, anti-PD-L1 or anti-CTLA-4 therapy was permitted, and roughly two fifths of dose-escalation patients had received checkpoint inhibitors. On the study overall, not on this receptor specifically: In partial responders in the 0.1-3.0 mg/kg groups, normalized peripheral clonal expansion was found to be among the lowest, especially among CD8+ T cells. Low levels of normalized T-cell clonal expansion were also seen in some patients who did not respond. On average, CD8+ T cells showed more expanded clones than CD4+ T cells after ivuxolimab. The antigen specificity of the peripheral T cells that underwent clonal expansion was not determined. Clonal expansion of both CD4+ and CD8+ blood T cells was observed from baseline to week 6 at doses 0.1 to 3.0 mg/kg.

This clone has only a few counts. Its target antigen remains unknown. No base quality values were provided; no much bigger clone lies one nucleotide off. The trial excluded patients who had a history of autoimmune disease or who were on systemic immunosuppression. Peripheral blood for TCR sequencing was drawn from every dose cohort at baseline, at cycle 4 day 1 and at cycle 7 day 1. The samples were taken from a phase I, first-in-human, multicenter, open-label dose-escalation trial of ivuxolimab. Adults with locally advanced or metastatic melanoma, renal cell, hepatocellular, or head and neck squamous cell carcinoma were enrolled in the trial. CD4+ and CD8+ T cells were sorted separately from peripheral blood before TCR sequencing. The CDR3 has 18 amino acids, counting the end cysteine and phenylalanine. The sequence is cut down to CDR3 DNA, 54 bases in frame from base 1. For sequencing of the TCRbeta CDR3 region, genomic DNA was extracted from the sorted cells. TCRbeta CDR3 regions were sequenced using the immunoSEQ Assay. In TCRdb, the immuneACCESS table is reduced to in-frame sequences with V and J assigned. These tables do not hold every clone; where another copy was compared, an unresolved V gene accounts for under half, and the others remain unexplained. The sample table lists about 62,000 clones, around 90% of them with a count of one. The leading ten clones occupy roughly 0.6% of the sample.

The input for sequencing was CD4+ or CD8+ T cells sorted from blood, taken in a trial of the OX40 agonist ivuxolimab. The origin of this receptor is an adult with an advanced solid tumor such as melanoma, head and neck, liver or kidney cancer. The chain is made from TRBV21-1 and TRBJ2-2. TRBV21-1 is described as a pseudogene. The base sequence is TGTGCCAGCAGCCGCGCTAAGTCGGGGCACCAGGGAACCGGGGAGCTGTTTTTT. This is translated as CASSRAKSGHQGTGELFF.